This T cell receptor (beta chain) was obtained from a study of cytomegalovirus exposure and HLA in healthy donors. Study summary: The study placed roughly four fifths of its approximately 430 genotyped donors in the Caucasian-associated ancestry cluster. Findings of the study overall: V- and J-gene trimming of TCR beta was linked (in a later analysis) to a missense DCLRE1C variant. When analyzed later, the rates of TCR association showed variation by HLA locus, with DRB1 the most and HLA-C the fewest. The study labeled more than 150 TCR beta chains cytomegalovirus-associated.

Primers included in the PCR were 60 Vbeta and 13 Jbeta primers. The method was immunoSEQ multiplex PCR; TCRdb's version includes in-frame clones alone and lacks a portion of them. Reported are approximately 170,000 clones; the ten largest clones contain approximately 0.82%. With respect to this clone: The antigen is not known.

CDR3 length: 15 residues. V shed 3 bases and J 7 bases; nucleotides not matched to a gene: 12. Germline CDR1 is SGHNT and CDR2 is YYREEE (reference sequence). Sequencing was performed on PBMCs. This clonotype was obtained from a woman aged 18-29 years in good health and CMV-seropositive. The V and J genes are TRBV5-4 and TRBJ1-1; 7 bases fit TRBD1. The CDR3 region has the DNA TGTGCCAGCAGCTCAGGGGGAACTGATCGGCGTGAAGCTTTCTTT. Translated, it gives CASSSGGTDRREAFF.